The 25 T cell receptor beta chains given below trace back to one sample, sequenced in a study of graft-versus-host responses after intestinal transplantation (dated by TCRdb to about 2021). The protocol used for the library was the immunoSEQ multiplex PCR assay. Imported from immuneACCESS, the table was reduced by TCRdb to in-frame sequences with V and J called. These copies leave out some clones; in studies compared against another copy, an unresolved V gene accounts for under half, and the cause of the remainder is not known. The sample profile shows about 9,600 clones; around 93% of them were found once. The ten largest make up about 3.5% of the sample. The specimen comprised PBMCs, sampled approximately 42 days after intestinal transplantation. The source of these receptors is a human patient who received an intestinal transplant, so some T cells may come from the graft donor.

The genes are TRBV4-2 and TRBJ2-1; 10 bases are shared with TRBD2. This CDR3 region has 14 residues. J lost 5 bases, V lost 4 bases, and 2 bases had no gene match. CDR1 and CDR2 from the germline V gene are LGHNA and YNFKEQ. The CDR3 spells CASSPGLADNEQFF. CDR3 coding DNA: TGTGCCAGCAGCCCTGGACTAGCGGACAATGAGCAGTTCTTC.

V is TRBV23-1 and J is TRBJ2-2, with TRBD1 as a possible D gene (6 bases). TRBV23-1 is noted as an ORF with a role that remains uncertain. The length of the CDR3 is 13 residues. V was shortened by 7 bases and J by 6 bases, with 12 bases between the two germline ends. In DNA form, the CDR3 reads TGCGCCAGCACCTACAGGGACCCCGGGGAGCTGTTTTTT. Protein product: CASTYRDPGELFF.

The rearrangement joins TRBV29-1 to TRBJ2-5; D remains unclear. The V gene's germline CDR1 is SQVTM and CDR2 ANQGSEA. The V end was cut by 4 bases, the J end by 2 bases, with 8 bases between. The CDR3 length is 12 residues. The CDR3 DNA follows: TGCAGCGTTGCATTGCCACAAGAGACCCAGTACTTC. It yields the protein CSVALPQETQYF.

The chain couples TRBV5-1 to TRBJ1-4; D remains ambiguous. The germline V gene encodes CDR1 SGHRS and CDR2 YFSETQ. The CDR3 loop spans 16 amino acids. Trimming left V 0 bases short and J 0 bases short, with 9 bases between. The CDR3 DNA is TGCGCCAGCAGCTTGGGCGGCAGTGCAACTAATGAAAAACTGTTTTTT. It codes for CASSLGGSATNEKLFF.

This chain uses TRBV6-1 with TRBJ2-5; D gene unclear. CDR1 and CDR2 (germline): MNHNS, SASEGT. The V and J ends lost 4 bases and 4 bases respectively, with 16 bases between them. The length of the CDR3 is 15 residues. The DNA of the CDR3 is TGTGCCAGCAGTGCCCCCTCTGGGGTGGGAGAGACCCAGTACTTC. It codes for CASSAPSGVGETQYF.

The J gene is TRBJ1-1, the V gene TRBV27; D gene uncertain. The CDR3 covers 16 residues. With 3 bases removed from V and 3 bases from J, the gap between germline ends came to 17 bases. The V gene's germline CDR1 is MNHEY and CDR2 SMNVEV (reference sequence). The chain's CDR3 is CASSLVPVFWDTEAFF. The CDR3 region has the DNA TGTGCCAGCAGTTTGGTACCAGTGTTTTGGGACACTGAAGCTTTCTTT.

The CDR3 loop is CASSEIGLPYNEQFF. CDR3 nucleotides: TGTGCCAGCAGTGAAATTGGTCTGCCCTACAATGAGCAGTTCTTC. The chain recombines TRBV2 with TRBJ2-1; D unclear. V dropped 2 bases and J dropped 2 bases, with 10 bases sitting between them. CDR3 length: 15 amino acids. Germline loops: CDR1 SNHLY, CDR2 FYNNEI.

The gene calls are TRBV7-9 and TRBJ1-2; D is ambiguous. V dropped 0 bases and J dropped 6 bases, with 8 bases sitting between them. Germline CDR1 reads SEHNR; CDR2 reads FQNEAQ (reference sequence). The CDR3 covers 13 residues. The CDR3 nucleotides read TGTGCCAGCAGCTTAGCCTCAGTAAATGGCTACACCTTC. Translation gives CASSLASVNGYTF. Full variable domain (remainder filled in from reference TRBV7-9 and TRBJ1-2): DTGVSQNPRHKITKRGQNVTFRCDPISEHNRLYWYRQTLGQGPEFLTYFQNEAQLEKSRLLSDRFSAERPKGSFSTLEIQRTEQGDSAMYLCASSLASVNGYTFGSGTRLTVV.

This sequence joins TRBV15 and TRBJ2-3; 7 positions agree with TRBD1. V dropped 2 bases and J dropped 3; count of bases not matched to a gene: 2. Germline V gene lookup returns CDR1 LNHNV and CDR2 YYDKDF (reference sequence). This CDR3 has 14 residues. CDR3 sequence reads: CATSRRQGTDTQYF. CDR3 coding DNA: TGTGCCACCAGCAGAAGACAGGGAACAGATACGCAGTATTTT.

This sequence joins TRBV6-5 and TRBJ2-5, with TRBD2 as a possible D gene (5 bases). The CDR3 totals 15 residues. Germline V gene data show CDR1 as MNHEY and CDR2 as SVGAGI. Trimming stripped 2 bases from V and 2 bases from J, with 12 bases between. The CDR3 sequence is CASSYRGGRQETQYF. CDR3 sequence (DNA): TGTGCCAGCAGTTACCGAGGCGGGCGGCAAGAGACCCAGTACTTC.

This rearrangement joins TRBV12-5 to TRBJ1-2; maybe TRBD1 (5 bases). Trimming removed 0 bases at V and 3 bases at J, with 20 bases between. Germline CDR1 is LGHNT and CDR2 is FRNRAP. The CDR3 length is 18 residues. CDR3 in DNA: TGTGCTAGTGGTTTGGTCCACCCCCCCGGGGGAAGGGACTATGGCTACACCTTC. Residues: CASGLVHPPGGRDYGYTF.

The V and J genes are TRBV6-5 and TRBJ1-2; 7 nucleotides line up with TRBD1. The CDR3 is 16 amino acids. Per the germline V gene, CDR1 is MNHEY and CDR2 is SVGAGI. Trimming removed 0 bases from V and 4 bases from J; junction bases left unmatched: 8. CDR3 sequence reads: CASSYSVMGQPYGYTF. Here the CDR3 DNA reads TGTGCCAGCAGTTACTCCGTTATGGGACAGCCCTATGGCTACACCTTC.

The chain has TRBV10-3 and TRBJ2-5; the match to TRBD2 covers 11 bases. The germline CDR1 and CDR2 sequences are ENHRY and SYGVKD. This CDR3 is built from 15 residues. The V and J ends lost 10 bases and 5 bases, in that order; junction bases with no gene match: 12. The CDR3 spells CATQASRTSGETQYF. CDR3 DNA sequence: TGTGCCACCCAGGCCAGCCGGACTAGCGGGGAGACCCAGTACTTC.

The chain recombines TRBV7-3 with TRBJ2-6, with a tentative D call TRBD1 (6 bases). The CDR3 totals 14 residues. Deletions cut 10 bases from V and 4 bases from J, with 14 bases between. In germline, CDR1 is SGHTA, CDR2 FQGTGA. The CDR3 coding sequence is TGTGCCACCCCAACAGGGCCCGGGGCCAACGTCCTGACTTTC. Amino acids: CATPTGPGANVLTF. The full variable domain, rest sourced from reference TRBV7-3 and TRBJ2-6, is GAGVSQTPSNKVTEKGKYVELRCDPISGHTALYWYRQSLGQGPEFLIYFQGTGAADDSGLPNDRFFAVRPEGSVSTLKIQRTERGDSAVYLCATPTGPGANVLTFGAGSRLTVL.

The CDR3 reads CASSSRDSPYEQYF. CDR3 bases: TGTGCCAGCAGCTCACGGGACAGCCCCTACGAGCAGTACTTC. V is TRBV4-2 and J is TRBJ2-7, with 7 positions matching TRBD1. Per germline, CDR1 LGHNA and CDR2 YNFKEQ. CDR3 length equals 14 residues. The V gene end was trimmed by 5 bases and the J gene end by 2 bases; junction bases not matched to a gene: 6.

The J gene is TRBJ1-2, the V gene TRBV14, with TRBD1 matching over 9 bases. V gave up 4 bases and J gave up 8 bases; unmatched junction bases: 11. The CDR3 is made up of 15 amino acids. Germline-derived CDR1 and CDR2 are SGHDN and FVKESK. CDR3 sequence (DNA): TGTGCCAGCAGCCCCCACAGGGGGCCCCCTTTAGGCTACACCTTC. Amino acid sequence: CASSPHRGPPLGYTF.

This clone was seen once. The chain combines TRBV19 with TRBJ2-1; 9 nucleotides agree with TRBD2. Germline-derived CDR1 and CDR2 are LNHDA and SQIVND (reference sequence). This CDR3 has 13 amino acids. Germline trimming cut 4 bases from V and 9 bases from J; bases unmatched to any gene: 4. The CDR3 bases are TGTGCCAGTAGTAGCGGGGGGGCAGGTGAGCAGTTCTTC. It is translated as CASSSGGAGEQFF.

This chain connects TRBV9 to TRBJ2-2; D remains unclear. Trimming shortened V by 3 bases and J by 4 bases, and 4 bases separated the two germline ends. The germline V gene encodes CDR1 SGDLS and CDR2 YYNGEE. This CDR3 contains 12 residues. The CDR3 reads CASSGGTGELFF. The DNA of the CDR3 is TGTGCCAGCAGCGGGGGCACCGGGGAGCTGTTTTTT.

The V and J genes are TRBV6-5 and TRBJ1-5; tentative D call: TRBD1 (6 bases). The CDR3 spans 14 residues. The germline V and J ends were trimmed by 7 bases and 3 bases, with 13 bases remaining between them. CDR1 and CDR2 (germline): MNHEY, SVGAGI. The DNA for the CDR3 is TGTGCCAGCACCCCCGGGGGGCTCAATCAGCCCCAGCATTTT. Protein: CASTPGGLNQPQHF.

This chain uses TRBV18 with TRBJ1-4; D gene ambiguous. With 0 bases removed from V and 4 bases from J, the gap between germline ends came to 9 bases. CDR1 is KGHSH and CDR2 is LQKENI in the germline V gene. This CDR3 has 15 amino acids. The CDR3 bases are TGTGCCAGCTCACCACCTTCGCAGGTTAATGAAAAACTGTTTTTT. This gives the protein CASSPPSQVNEKLFF.

This clone was picked up one time. The chain couples TRBV5-1 to TRBJ2-1, with 7 bases identical to TRBD1. Trimming cost V 9 bases and J 10 bases; bases outside gene matches: 4. The CDR3 sequence is 10 residues long. Germline CDR1 is SGHRS and CDR2 is YFSETQ. DNA of the CDR3: TGCGCCAAGTCGGACAGGGAGCAGTTCTTC. This sequence encodes CAKSDREQFF.

This clone was found a few times. This chain joins TRBV10-3 and TRBJ1-2; no definite D call. The germline V gene encodes CDR1 ENHRY and CDR2 SYGVKD. The length of the CDR3 is 14 residues. Deletions cut 0 bases from V and 4 bases from J, with 9 bases between. The CDR3 loop reads CAISESMSSYGYTF. The CDR3 DNA is TGTGCCATCAGTGAGTCGATGTCGAGCTATGGCTACACCTTC.

This clone showed up just once. The rearrangement uses TRBV13 and TRBJ2-7, with D perhaps matching TRBD1 or TRBD2 (5 bases each). Germline V gives CDR1 PRHDT, CDR2 FYEKMQ (reference sequence). Deletions cut 5 bases from V and 5 bases from J, with 16 bases between. The CDR3 sequence is 14 residues long. CDR3 amino acids: CASSPGSGLNEQYF. As DNA, the CDR3 is TGTGCCAGCAGCCCGGGGTCGGGGCTCAACGAGCAGTACTTC.

The chain uses TRBV4-1 and TRBJ1-3; D gene ambiguous. Germline V gene data show CDR1 as MGHRA and CDR2 as YSYEKL. This CDR3 comprises 16 residues. V was trimmed by 0 bases and J by 7 bases, leaving 16 bases between them. The CDR3 region is CASSQDSPGGGNTIYF. The CDR3 bases are TGCGCCAGCAGCCAAGATTCCCCCGGCGGAGGGAACACCATATATTTT.

V usage is TRBV6-1 and J usage is TRBJ1-5, with TRBD1 identical over 9 bases. Germline CDR1 and CDR2: MNHNS and SASEGT. With V trimmed by 3 bases and J by 7 bases, 13 bases remained unmatched. The CDR3 sequence is 17 residues long. The CDR3 DNA reads TGTGCCAGCAGTGACACCGGGACAGGGTGGTTTAAGCAGCCCCAGCATTTT. It translates to CASSDTGTGWFKQPQHF.